This is a list of T cell receptor beta chains from one sample in a study of T cells in Graves' hyperthyroidism and ophthalmopathy. TCRdb ran MiXCR on the multiplex PCR reads and lists one entry per CDR3 protein. The table has around 720,000 distinct CDR3 sequences, roughly a third seen once. Sequenced material: blood. The receptors were gathered from a woman between 35 and 50 years old with Graves' hyperthyroidism. Both conserved end residues are part of each CDR3. Each record gives: clone size, J gene, D gene, V gene, CDR3 DNA, CDR3 protein. A D gene is named only where the DNA matches it firmly. Clone size is not always given. Where it is, it says once, few, many or a class for expanded clones.

few,TRBJ2-2,-,TRBV5-1,TGCGCCAGCAGCTTGGCTAGCCACACCGGGGAGCTGTTTTTT,CASSLASHTGELFF
many,TRBJ1-1,-,TRBV19,TGTGCCAGTAGTATACCGGGGGGCACTGAAGCTTTCTTT,CASSIPGGTEAFF
-,TRBJ1-5,-,TRBV7-2,TGTGCCAGCAGCGGGGGGTTGAGGAGCAATCAGCCCCAGCATTTT,CASSGGLRSNQPQHF
many,TRBJ1-2,-,TRBV5-8,TGTGCCAGCAGCTTGGCTTCAACGGATGGTGGCTACACCTTC,CASSLASTDGGYTF
-,TRBJ2-7,-,TRBV12-3/TRBV12-4,TGTGCCAGCAGTTTCGCACTAGGAACGGGCGAGCAGTACTTC,CASSFALGTGEQYF
-,TRBJ1-2,-,TRBV29-1,TGTGCCTGGGTGTGGGCAGCCAACTATGGCTACACCTTC,CAWVWAANYGYTF
-,TRBJ2-2,-,TRBV3-1,TGTGCCAGCAGAGCAAGGAGGGACATTAACACCGGGGAGCTGTTTTTT,CASRARRDINTGELFF
-,TRBJ2-2,-,TRBV2,TGTGTCAGCAGTGTGGCGACGAACACCGGGGAGCTGTTTTTT,CVSSVATNTGELFF
-,TRBJ1-1,-,TRBV7-9,TGTGCCAGCATCATAACAGGGATAGATGCTGAAGCTTTCTTT,CASIITGIDAEAFF
-,TRBJ2-5,TRBD2,TRBV15,TGTGCCACCAGCAGGGGAGGGCTAGATGATGAGACCCAGTACTTC,CATSRGGLDDETQYF
-,TRBJ1-1,TRBD1,TRBV6-1,TGTGCCAGCAGTCTCCGGGGACAGGGGTCGGTGACTGAAGCTTTCTTT,CASSLRGQGSVTEAFF
-,TRBJ2-3,-,TRBV20-1,TGCAGTGCTACGACCCTCGAAGGCACAGATACGCCGTATTTT,CSATTLEGTDTPYF
-,TRBJ2-2,-,TRBV6-1,TGTGCCAGCACTATACACGGGGCTGGGGCCGTCGGGGAGCTGTTTTTT,CASTIHGAGAVGELFF
few,TRBJ2-5,-,TRBV7-9,TGTGCCAGCAGCTCAGGGCCCCACCAGGGAAAACGAGAGACCCAGTGCTTC,CASSSGPHQGKRETQCF
many,TRBJ2-7,-,TRBV7-6,TGTGCCAGCAGTTACCGGGACGCTCCCTACGAGCAGTACTTC,CASSYRDAPYEQYF
-,TRBJ1-3,TRBD1,TRBV6-5,TGTGCCAGCAGCCGACAGGGGATCGGAAACACCATATATTTT,CASSRQGIGNTIYF
many,TRBJ1-6,-,TRBV6-5,TGTGCCAGCAGTCCCTTTGGCGATTCACCCCTCCACTTT,CASSPFGDSPLHF
-,TRBJ2-5,TRBD2,TRBV12-3/TRBV12-4,TGTGCCAGCAGCCAATCTGGGGGGGGACTAGGAGAGACCCAGTACTTC,CASSQSGGGLGETQYF
-,TRBJ2-2,TRBD2,TRBV6-1,TGTGCCAGCAGCCGCCGACTAGCGGGGGGGCCAGGGTACACCGGGGAGCTGTTTTTT,CASSRRLAGGPGYTGELFF
-,TRBJ2-1,TRBD2,TRBV7-2,TGTGCCAGCAGCTTATGGTTAGCGGGAGAGAATGAGCAGTTCTTC,CASSLWLAGENEQFF
-,TRBJ2-2,TRBD2,TRBV7-3,TGTGCCAGCAGCCCGACTAGCGGGACGAACACCGGGGAGCTGTTTTTT,CASSPTSGTNTGELFF
-,TRBJ1-2,-,TRBV11-3,TGTGCCAGCAGCTTAGACCCCGGCTACACCTTC,CASSLDPGYTF
-,TRBJ2-7,-,TRBV2,TGTGCCAGCAGGCAGGCGGGGGCGGACAATGAGCAGTACTTC,CASRQAGADNEQYF
-,TRBJ1-4,TRBD1,TRBV10-3,TGTGCCACAGGACAGGGAGTGAGAGAAAAACTGTTTTTT,CATGQGVREKLFF
-,TRBJ2-5,-,TRBV6-1,TGTGCCAGCAGCCCCCGACGGGGCAGGGAAGAGACCCAGTACTTC,CASSPRRGREETQYF
-,TRBJ1-1,TRBD1,TRBV7-3,TGCGCCAGCAGCCAAGACCTGCTTCGGACAGGGGAGAACACTGAAGCTTTCTTT,CASSQDLLRTGENTEAFF
many,TRBJ2-2,-,TRBV19,TGTGCCTCCTCAGGGGGGGGCGTTACCGGGGAGCTGTTTTTT,CASSGGGVTGELFF
many,TRBJ1-5,TRBD1,TRBV7-2,TGTGCCAGCAGCGGCTCGGACAGGGGAGGCCAGCCCCAGCATTTT,CASSGSDRGGQPQHF
-,TRBJ2-3,TRBD1,TRBV29-1,TGCAGCGTTGGGGGACAGGGGGGAGATACGCAGTATTTT,CSVGGQGGDTQYF
-,TRBJ1-5,TRBD1,TRBV19,TGTGCCAGTAGTATACTCCCCGGACAGGGCCGTCAGCCCCAGCATTTT,CASSILPGQGRQPQHF